The table lists the clone carrying this TCR beta chain with a few counts. Via MiXCR, TCRdb re-called the RT-PCR reads, giving one row per CDR3 protein. The sample gives 150,000 to 200,000 distinct CDR3 sequences, roughly 12% of which show up once; about 29% is in the top ten. The record originates from a study of response to subunit inactivated influenza vaccine. These data are also associated with another study on T cells expressing NK-cell markers. That paper notes: Template switching by 5'RACE with UMIs generated the TCR beta cDNA. It was from sorted CD3+CD56+NKG2C+, CD3+CD56+NKG2C- and CD3+CD56-NKG2C+ T cells that TCR beta repertoires came. The authors sequenced eight donors, of whom seven were HCMV-seropositive and one was seronegative. Researchers report these clonotypes also headed the CD3+CD56-NKG2C+ fraction in several donors.

The receptor's source is a man between 45 and 60 years old who received an inactivated influenza vaccine. Sample: CD8+ T cells sorted from PBMCs, taken about 12 days after vaccination.

CDR3 in DNA: TGTGCCAGCAGTTTTTCGGAAAGCACAGATACGCAGTATTTT. Amino acid sequence: CASSFSESTDTQYF. This chain connects TRBV27 to TRBJ2-3; no firm D call. Between the trimmed V and J ends, which lost 3 bases and 0 bases, there was a span of 7 bases. The CDR3 is 14 amino acids. Germline loops: CDR1 MNHEY, CDR2 SMNVEV (reference sequence).